Here is one T cell receptor (beta chain) with its context. A much larger clone sits a single nucleotide away, making a read error possible. The conserved final phenylalanine or tryptophan is absent from the CDR3, which likely points to a read error. This sample was included in a study of kidney transplant recipient with SARS-CoV-2 infection. Germline V gene sequence: CDR1 SGHVS, CDR2 FQNEAQ. V lost 5 bases and J 0 bases, leaving 10 bases between the germline ends. The CDR3 is 14 amino acids. MiXCR was run by TCRdb on the reads, yielding one entry per CDR3 protein. Among 200,000 to 300,000 distinct CDR3 sequences, around 30% were seen once, and the ten largest hold roughly 7.3%.

The chain joins TRBV7-8 to TRBJ1-1; a weak D match, TRBD1 (5 bases). The source of this sequence is a male patient aged 25-45 years who had COVID-19 and was a kidney transplant recipient. Some T cells may have come from the graft donor. The source material was a blood sample, sampled at baseline and on day 111 from a kidney transplant recipient. Written as DNA, the CDR3 is TGTGCCAGCAGCCTCTCGACAGTGAACACTGAAGCTTTCCTT. It specifies CASSLSTVNTEAFL.